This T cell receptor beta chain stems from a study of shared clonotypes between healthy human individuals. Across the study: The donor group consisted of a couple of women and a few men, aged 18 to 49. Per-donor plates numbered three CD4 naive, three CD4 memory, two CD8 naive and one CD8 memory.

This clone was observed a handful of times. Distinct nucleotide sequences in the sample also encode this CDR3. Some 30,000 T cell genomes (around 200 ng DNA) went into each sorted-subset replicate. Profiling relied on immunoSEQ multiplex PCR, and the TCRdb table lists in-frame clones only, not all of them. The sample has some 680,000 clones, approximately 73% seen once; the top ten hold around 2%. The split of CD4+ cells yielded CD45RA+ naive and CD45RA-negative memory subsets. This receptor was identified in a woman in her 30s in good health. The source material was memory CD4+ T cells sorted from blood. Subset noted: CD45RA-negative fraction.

Written as DNA, the CDR3 is TGTGCCAGCAGCTTAGGTCTAGCGGGCTCCTACGAGCAGTACTTC. Its translation is CASSLGLAGSYEQYF. The rearrangement links TRBV7-2 to TRBJ2-7; 8 nucleotides align to TRBD2. This CDR3 spans 15 amino acids. CDR1 is SGHTA, CDR2 FQGNSA, per germline. The V segment lost 1 base and the J segment 0 bases; nucleotides outside the gene matches: 2.